This passage covers 16 T cell receptor beta chains from one sample sequenced in a study of blood T cell repertoires in COVID-19. TCRdb's table, derived via immunoSEQ multiplex PCR, lists solely in-frame clones and lacks some. The sample lists about 64,000 clones; more than 65% were seen once. The specimen was peripheral blood. All receptors derive from a woman aged 60-70 years with acute or convalescent COVID-19.

The chain combines TRBV9 with TRBJ1-2; D is undetermined. CDR1 SGDLS and CDR2 YYNGEE come from the germline V gene. The CDR3 totals 13 residues. Trimming removed 4 bases at V and 8 bases at J, with 15 bases between. CDR3 DNA: TGTGCCAGCAGCCTCCTGGCCGGAGCAGGCTACACCTTC. This codes for CASSLLAGAGYTF. The full variable domain, its missing parts supplied by reference TRBV9 and TRBJ1-2, is DSGVTQTPKHLITATGQRVTLRCSPRSGDLSVYWYQQSLDQGLQFLIQYYNGEERAKGNILERFSAQQFPDLHSELNLSSLELGDSALYFCASSLLAGAGYTFGSGTRLTVV.

The V gene is TRBV3-1 (or the pseudogene TRBV3-2), the J gene TRBJ2-1, with 13 bases aligning to TRBD2. CDR3 length equals 18 residues. V trimming: 4 bases; J trimming: 5 bases; junction bases outside the gene matches: 11. The germline gives CDR1 LGHDT, CDR2 YNNKEL (reference sequence). CDR3 coding DNA: TGTGCCAGCAGCCGCAGATTACTAGCGGGGGGGCCTCACAATGAGCAGTTCTTC. This sequence encodes CASSRRLLAGGPHNEQFF.

This clone occurred once. The gene calls are TRBV5-6 and TRBJ1-1; D remains unclear. The germline CDR1 and CDR2 sequences are SGHDT and YYEEEE. CDR3 size: 12 residues. Trimming cost V 5 bases and J 6 bases, with 11 bases left between them. The CDR3 protein is CASRLVSSEAFF. In nucleotides, the CDR3 is TGTGCCAGCAGACTGGTGTCGTCTGAAGCTTTCTTT. Looking up the rest from reference TRBV5-6 and TRBJ1-1 gives the full variable domain: DAGVTQSPTHLIKTRGQQVTLRCSPKSGHDTVSWYQQALGQGPQFIFQYYEEEERQRGNFPDRFSGHQFPNYSSELNVNALLLGDSALYLCASRLVSSEAFFGQGTRLTVV.

The chain couples TRBV5-1 to TRBJ1-1; a possible D gene is TRBD1 (6 bases). The CDR3 extends over 15 amino acids. The germline V gene has CDR1 SGHRS and CDR2 YFSETQ. V lost 0 bases to trimming and J lost 3 bases, with 12 bases between them. CDR3 DNA: TGCGCCAGCAGCTTGGTAGGACAGTCCTACACTGAAGCTTTCTTT. It encodes CASSLVGQSYTEAFF.

A remark on this clone: The junction differs from germline at one of its ends, possibly a read error. This chain uses TRBV19 with TRBJ1-5, with TRBD1 as a possible D gene (6 bases). The CDR3 runs to 14 residues. Germline CDR1 and CDR2: LNHDA and SQIVND (reference sequence). For the CDR3, the DNA is TGTGCCAGTAGTTTAGACAGGCTTGGACAGCCCCAGCATTTT. Protein product: CASSLDRLGQPQHF.

V and J are TRBV27 and TRBJ2-2, with 11 bases that match TRBD1. This CDR3 is built from 16 residues. The trim removed 5 bases at V and 7 bases at J, leaving 9 bases unmatched. Per the germline V gene, CDR1 is MNHEY and CDR2 is SMNVEV (reference sequence). DNA of the CDR3: TGTGCCAGCAGTAAATGGACAGGGGGCGCAGTCGGGGAGCTGTTTTTT. Its protein is CASSKWTGGAVGELFF.

This chain joins TRBV27 and TRBJ1-5; tentatively, D is TRBD1 (5 bases). V was pared by 2 bases and J by 5 bases, with 7 bases between. The germline CDR1 and CDR2 sequences are MNHEY and SMNVEV (reference sequence). This CDR3 contains 13 residues. CDR3 region: CASSLRGYQPQHF. CDR3 coding DNA: TGTGCCAGCAGTTTAAGGGGTTATCAGCCCCAGCATTTT.

This chain uses TRBV10-3 with TRBJ1-5; D gene unclear. From germline, CDR1 is ENHRY and CDR2 SYGVKD. The ends were cut back, 4 bases at V and 5 bases at J, with 6 bases in the middle. The CDR3 runs 12 residues. Here the CDR3 DNA reads TGTGCCATCAGTGGGCGGGATCAGCCCCAGCATTTT. This encodes CAISGRDQPQHF.

The gene calls are TRBV24-1 and TRBJ2-3; 9 positions agree with TRBD1. With 3 bases clipped from V and 1 base from J, the junction kept 7 bases outside the gene matches. The CDR3 runs 17 residues. CDR1 and CDR2 from the germline V gene are KGHDR and SFDVKD. As DNA, the CDR3 is TGTGCCACCAGTGATCCCGGACAGGGGATGGGCACAGATACGCAGTATTTT. It yields the protein CATSDPGQGMGTDTQYF.

The chain links TRBV18 to TRBJ1-2; D is ambiguous. The CDR3 is 12 amino acids. V was pared by 3 bases and J by 4 bases, with 6 bases between. The germline gives CDR1 KGHSH, CDR2 LQKENI. CDR3 region: CASSPSGYGYTF. DNA of the CDR3: TGTGCCAGCTCACCCTCGGGCTATGGCTACACCTTC. The variable domain in full, completed from reference TRBV18 and TRBJ1-2, reads NAGVMQNPRHLVRRRGQEARLRCSPMKGHSHVYWYRQLPEEGLKFMVYLQKENIIDESGMPKERFSAEFPKEGPSILRIQQVVRGDSAAYFCASSPSGYGYTFGSGTRLTVV.

The CDR3 nucleotides are TGTGCCAGCAGCCAACGGCAGGGGGTAGATACGCAGTATTTT. Encoded protein: CASSQRQGVDTQYF. The rearrangement uses TRBV3-1 (or the pseudogene TRBV3-2) and TRBJ2-3, with 7 bases aligning to TRBD1. Per the germline V gene, CDR1 is LGHDT and CDR2 is YNNKEL (reference sequence). The CDR3 is 14 residues long. V was clipped by 2 bases and J by 5 bases; unmatched bases: 4.

This clone was seen more than once but under ten times. The chain is built from TRBV10-2 and TRBJ2-3; D possibly corresponds to TRBD2 (6 bases). The germline V gene has CDR1 WSHSY and CDR2 SAAADI. The CDR3 spans 15 residues. The V and J ends lost 7 bases and 0 bases respectively, with 14 bases between them. CDR3 nucleotides: TGCGCCAGCACGGGACTCTCATTTAGCACAGATACGCAGTATTTT. It yields the protein CASTGLSFSTDTQYF.

The chain links TRBV6-5 to TRBJ2-1; perhaps TRBD1 as D (6 bases). V lost 2 bases and J 5 bases, leaving 10 bases between the germline ends. Germline V gene sequence: CDR1 MNHEY, CDR2 SVGAGI. The CDR3 runs 14 residues. The CDR3: CASSYPGTNNEQFF. For the CDR3, the DNA is TGTGCCAGCAGTTACCCCGGGACAAACAATGAGCAGTTCTTC.

The V call is TRBV19, the J call TRBJ1-2, with 11 bases lining up with TRBD1. The CDR3 runs 16 residues. V lost 9 bases and J lost 2; bases outside the gene matches: 11. Germline CDR1 LNHDA, CDR2 SQIVND (reference sequence). The CDR3 sequence is CASRGGQGDLNYGYTF. CDR3 coding DNA: TGTGCCAGCCGAGGGGGACAGGGGGACCTAAACTATGGCTACACCTTC.

The V call is TRBV3-1 (or the pseudogene TRBV3-2), the J call TRBJ1-3, with D perhaps matching TRBD1 (5 bases). The CDR3 totals 16 residues. Germline V gene sequence: CDR1 LGHDT, CDR2 YNNKEL (reference sequence). The V end was cut by 3 bases, the J end by 0 bases, with 12 bases between. The CDR3, as DNA: TGTGCCAGCAGCCAGCCCACGACAGTCTCTGGAAACACCATATATTTT. This sequence encodes CASSQPTTVSGNTIYF.

This chain links TRBV6-5 with TRBJ1-4; TRBD1 matches 7 bases. The CDR3 consists of 14 residues. Per germline, CDR1 MNHEY and CDR2 SVGAGI. V shed 5 bases and J 3 bases; nucleotides not matched to a gene: 3. CDR3 sequence (DNA): TGTGCCAGCAGTCGAAGGGGGCCTAATGAAAAACTGTTTTTT. This codes for CASSRRGPNEKLFF.